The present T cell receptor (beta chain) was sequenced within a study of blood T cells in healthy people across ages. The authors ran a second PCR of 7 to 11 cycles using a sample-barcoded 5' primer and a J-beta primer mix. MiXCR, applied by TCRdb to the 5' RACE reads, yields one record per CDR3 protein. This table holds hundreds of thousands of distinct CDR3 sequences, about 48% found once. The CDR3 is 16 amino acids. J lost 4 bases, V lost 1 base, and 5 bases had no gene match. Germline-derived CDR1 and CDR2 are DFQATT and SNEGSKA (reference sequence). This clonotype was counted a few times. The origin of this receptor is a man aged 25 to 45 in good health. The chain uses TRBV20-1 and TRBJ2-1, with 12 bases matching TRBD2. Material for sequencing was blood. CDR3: CSARASGGASYNEQFF. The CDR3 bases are TGCAGTGCTAGAGCTAGCGGGGGGGCTTCATACAATGAGCAGTTCTTC.